This T cell receptor (beta chain) was profiled in a study of T cells in Graves' hyperthyroidism and ophthalmopathy. At the level of the study: Peripheral blood collection took place at initial diagnosis, before any treatment. The study, taken as a whole, reports: Model output signaled ophthalmopathy a median approximately 6.2 months ahead of onset.

TCR beta CDR3 regions were amplified from RNA. The HTBI primer set served for first-round RT-PCR of the TCR CDR3. TCRdb fed the multiplex PCR reads into MiXCR, producing one record per CDR3 protein. The sample has some 490,000 distinct CDR3 sequences; about 15% are singletons. PBMCs came from 10 ml fresh peripheral blood. As concerns this clonotype: The antigen remains undetermined. Possible read error: a much larger clone is one base away.

The CDR3 has 15 amino acids. Germline V gene sequence: CDR1 MDHEN, CDR2 SYDVKM. Source material: blood. This TCR derives from a woman between 25 and 40 years old with Graves' ophthalmopathy. The chain carries TRBV28 and TRBJ2-1; 8 positions agree with TRBD2. CDR3 nucleotides: TGTGCCAGCAGTAAAGGGACTAGATCCGACAATGAGCAGCTCTTC. Its translation: CASSKGTRSDNEQLF.